One and the same sample provided the 11 T cell receptor beta chains below, sequenced in a study of blood T cell repertoires in COVID-19. Sequencing used immunoSEQ multiplex PCR; TCRdb keeps in-frame clones, though not all of them. The repertoire holds about 140,000 clones, with approximately 88% as singletons. Sequencing used peripheral blood. The receptors were sampled from a man in his 60s with active or convalescent COVID-19.

The V call is TRBV4-2, the J call TRBJ1-3; D is possibly TRBD1 (6 bases). Germline V gene sequence: CDR1 LGHNA, CDR2 YNFKEQ. The CDR3 extends over 17 amino acids. The V end lost 3 bases, the J end lost 0 bases, and 15 bases lay between the germline ends. The CDR3 here is CASSQSGQFSSGNTIYF. As DNA, the CDR3 is TGTGCCAGCAGCCAGTCAGGACAGTTTAGCTCTGGAAACACCATATATTTT.

The chain recombines TRBV28 with TRBJ1-6, with D hard to call. The germline V gene has CDR1 MDHEN and CDR2 SYDVKM. CDR3 length equals 12 residues. The V end was cut by 6 bases, the J end by 10 bases, with 10 bases between. CDR3 coding DNA: TGTGCCAGCAGGGGCCCTGGCTCACCCCTCCACTTT. Translating it yields CASRGPGSPLHF.

J is TRBJ1-2 and V is TRBV28, with 7 positions matching TRBD1. Germline V CDR1 and CDR2: MDHEN, SYDVKM. The CDR3 has 16 amino acids. V dropped 6 bases and J dropped 4; count of bases not matched to a gene: 14. CDR3 sequence reads: CASRDADRTGAYGYTF. CDR3 nucleotides: TGTGCCAGCAGGGATGCCGACCGAACAGGGGCCTATGGCTACACCTTC.

The rearrangement uses TRBV5-1 and TRBJ2-1; D unclear. With 0 bases removed from V and 1 base from J, the gap between germline ends came to 11 bases. In germline, CDR1 is SGHRS, CDR2 YFSETQ. This CDR3 comprises 16 residues. The CDR3 coding sequence is TGCGCCAGCAGCTTGGCCGCTAGATCATCCTACAATGAGCAGTTCTTC. Its translation is CASSLAARSSYNEQFF.

The J gene is TRBJ1-3, the V gene TRBV7-9; D might be TRBD1 (5 bases). The V gene lost 5 bases and the J gene lost 4 bases, with 12 bases spanning the gap. The germline V gene encodes CDR1 SEHNR and CDR2 FQNEAQ (reference sequence). The CDR3 runs 14 residues. The CDR3 is CASSQPGWGNTIYF. The CDR3 nucleotides read TGTGCCAGCAGCCAGCCAGGGTGGGGAAACACCATATATTTT.

The rearrangement uses TRBV28 and TRBJ1-2, with a possible D match to TRBD1 (6 bases). Germline V gene lookup returns CDR1 MDHEN and CDR2 SYDVKM. CDR3 length equals 13 residues. V lost 5 bases and J lost 5, with 12 bases in between. CDR3 bases: TGTGCCAGCAGTGACGGGACACCTTATGGCTACACCTTC. Amino acids: CASSDGTPYGYTF.

This clone was seen once. The rearrangement links TRBV2 to TRBJ2-7; TRBD2 matches 10 bases. With 7 bases clipped from V and 4 bases from J, the junction kept 10 bases outside the gene matches. The germline V gene encodes CDR1 SNHLY and CDR2 FYNNEI. This CDR3 has 15 residues. The CDR3 protein is CASKDNGLAEYEQYF. In DNA, the CDR3 is TGTGCCAGCAAAGACAATGGACTAGCGGAATACGAGCAGTACTTC. The full variable domain, with the rest looked up from reference TRBV2 and TRBJ2-7, is EPEVTQTPSHQVTQMGQEVILRCVPISNHLYFYWYRQILGQKVEFLVSFYNNEISEKSEIFDDQFSVERPDGSNFTLKIRSTKLEDSAMYFCASKDNGLAEYEQYFGPGTRLTVT.

The chain uses TRBV7-9 and TRBJ1-4; 8 bases line up with TRBD1. CDR1 SEHNR and CDR2 FQNEAQ come from the germline V gene (reference sequence). V dropped 5 bases and J dropped 8; count of bases not matched to a gene: 10. This CDR3 comprises 15 residues. In DNA, the CDR3 is TGTGCCAGCAGCCGAGCGGACAGGGTCAGGGAAAAACTGTTTTTT. The encoded protein is CASSRADRVREKLFF.

The chain carries TRBV25-1 and TRBJ1-6; 11 bases are shared with TRBD1. This CDR3 has 16 residues. V lost 4 bases to trimming and J lost 4 bases; unmatched junction nucleotides: 3. Germline loops: CDR1 MGHDK, CDR2 SYGVNS. DNA of the CDR3: TGTGCCAGCAGTGGCGGACAGGGGGCTTATAATTCACCCCTCCACTTT. Its translation is CASSGGQGAYNSPLHF.

The chain employs TRBV7-9 and TRBJ2-7; TRBD2 is a possible D gene (6 bases). V lost 4 bases, J lost 3 bases, and 13 bases lay in between. CDR3 length: 14 amino acids. Germline V gene sequence: CDR1 SEHNR, CDR2 FQNEAQ (reference sequence). This chain's CDR3 is CASSSRDGNYEQYF. CDR3 DNA: TGTGCCAGCAGCTCGCGGGACGGTAACTACGAGCAGTACTTC.

The rearrangement joins TRBV7-3 to TRBJ2-7, with D possibly being TRBD1 (5 bases). This CDR3 has 15 residues. The V end lost 5 bases, the J end lost 1 base, and 15 bases lay between the germline ends. Germline V gene lookup returns CDR1 SGHTA and CDR2 FQGTGA. The DNA for the CDR3 is TGTGCCAGCAGCCCAGCATCGACAGTATCCTACGAGCAGTACTTC. Translating gives CASSPASTVSYEQYF.